The T cell receptor beta chain under discussion was sequenced for a study of blood T cells in healthy people across ages. Concerning this clonotype: The antigen is undetermined.

The CDR3 is 14 amino acids. V shed 5 bases and J shed 8 bases, with 21 bases lying between them. In germline, CDR1 is DFQATT, CDR2 SNEGSKA (reference sequence). Through a sample-barcoded 5' primer and a J-beta primer mix, a second PCR was run for roughly 7 to 11 cycles. Every cDNA was tagged by a template-switch adaptor with 12 random nucleotides. One entry per CDR3 protein results from TCRdb running MiXCR on the 5' RACE reads. The sample holds 1,500,000 or so distinct CDR3 sequences, 40% to 45% seen once. Notes on the study in general: Older age went with lower TCR beta diversity per million T cells, in a roughly linear way. The study lacked donor CMV status, which possibly confounded expanded clonotype changes. Naive T cell percentage by flow cytometry tracked strongly with beta diversity.

The source is a woman aged 18-35 years in good health. This chain uses TRBV20-1 with TRBJ1-2; D possibly corresponds to TRBD1 (5 bases). The material sequenced was blood. CDR3 bases: TGCAGTGCTCCACGGAGGGCAGGGTTACGCGGCTACACCTTC. This codes for CSAPRRAGLRGYTF.